This passage covers 20 T cell receptor beta chains from one sample sequenced in a study of T-cell memory formation after mild COVID-19. TCRdb processed the 5' RACE reads anew with MiXCR; each CDR3 protein has one entry. The sample has 210,000 or so distinct CDR3 sequences, about 16% seen once. The sequenced sample was PBMCs or a T cell subset sorted from them (not recorded which). Receptors were obtained from an adult woman who had mild COVID-19 (a few samples of this study predate the infection). Cell type and time point are not known.

In DNA form, the CDR3 reads TGTGCCAGCAGCTTAGACGGAGGCTCTAAACAGAACACTGAAGCTTTCTTT. Translated, it gives CASSLDGGSKQNTEAFF. The rearrangement uses TRBV7-9 and TRBJ1-1; D ambiguous. V was trimmed by 1 base and J by 1 base, leaving 16 bases between them. The CDR3 covers 17 residues. Looked up from germline, CDR1 is SEHNR and CDR2 is FQNEAQ (reference sequence).

The rearrangement joins TRBV10-3 to TRBJ1-5; tentatively, D is TRBD1 (5 bases). CDR1 is ENHRY and CDR2 is SYGVKD in the germline V gene. Trimming removed 3 bases from V and 2 bases from J, with 14 bases in between. The CDR3 has 16 amino acids. The CDR3 region has the DNA TGTGCCATCAGTGACGACACCCGGGACCGCAATCAGCCCCAGCATTTT. This translates into CAISDDTRDRNQPQHF.

In this sample, this clonotype turned up a few times. This clone may be a read error of a much larger clone one base away. The rearrangement uses TRBV12-3 or TRBV12-4 and TRBJ1-2, with D unresolved. CDR3 size: 11 residues. Trimming took 4 bases from V and 4 from J, leaving 4 bases between them. CDR3 sequence: CASSYGYGYTF. CDR3 DNA: TGTGCCAGCAGTTACGGCTATGGCTACACCTTC.

The chain couples TRBV6-2 or TRBV6-3 to TRBJ2-3; 14 bases agree with TRBD2. Germline V gene lookup returns CDR1 MNHEY and CDR2 SVGEGT. V dropped 2 bases and J dropped 1; count of bases not matched to a gene: 2. The length of the CDR3 is 17 residues. CDR3 sequence: CASSYKTSGGGTDTQYF. The CDR3 DNA is TGTGCCAGCAGTTACAAGACTAGCGGGGGGGGCACAGATACGCAGTATTTT.

This clonotype showed up just a few times. This rearrangement joins TRBV5-1 to TRBJ1-4; D call uncertain. The CDR3 is 15 residues long. Trimming took 0 bases from V and 0 from J, leaving 6 bases between them. Germline V CDR1 and CDR2: SGHRS, YFSETQ. CDR3 residues: CASSLVGATNEKLFF. CDR3 DNA: TGCGCCAGCAGCTTGGTTGGGGCAACTAATGAAAAACTGTTTTTT.

The chain employs TRBV2 and TRBJ2-3, with a possible D match to TRBD1 (6 bases). Germline-derived CDR1 and CDR2 are SNHLY and FYNNEI. This CDR3 has 14 amino acids. The V end lost 2 bases, the J end lost 12 bases, and 18 bases lay between the germline ends. The CDR3 loop reads CASSETLSRGPQYF. CDR3 bases: TGTGCCAGCAGTGAAACCCTGAGCAGGGGCCCACAGTATTTT.

The chain employs TRBV29-1 and TRBJ2-7; 10 bases align to TRBD1. J gave up 7 bases and V 4 bases, and 13 bases lay outside the gene matches. The germline V gene has CDR1 SQVTM and CDR2 ANQGSEA. This CDR3 contains 15 residues. In DNA, the CDR3 is TGCAGCGTTGCTCTCTTGCGGGACAGGGGTGGTGAGCAGTACTTC. Translated: CSVALLRDRGGEQYF.

This clonotype was recorded many times. The chain couples TRBV4-1 to TRBJ2-1, with 13 bases lining up with TRBD2. The CDR3 is made up of 15 amino acids. Looked up from germline, CDR1 is MGHRA and CDR2 is YSYEKL. The J segment lost 9 bases and the V segment lost 4 bases, leaving 6 bases of the junction unmatched. CDR3 sequence: CASSPRLAGGGEQFF. For the CDR3, the DNA is TGCGCCAGCAGCCCTCGACTAGCGGGGGGCGGTGAGCAGTTCTTC.

V gene TRBV20-1 combines with J gene TRBJ1-1; no firm D call. V gave up 0 bases and J gave up 3 bases, with 8 bases separating them. CDR3 length: 13 amino acids. Looked up from germline, CDR1 is DFQATT and CDR2 is SNEGSKA (reference sequence). Written as DNA, the CDR3 is TGCAGTGCTAGAGATACGAAGGACACTGAAGCTTTCTTT. Its translation: CSARDTKDTEAFF.

This clonotype was recorded a few times. This chain uses TRBV7-9 with TRBJ1-2, with 7 bases matching TRBD1. Losses at the gene ends were 5 bases for V and 8 bases for J; bases not matched to a gene: 11. CDR1 is SEHNR, CDR2 FQNEAQ, per germline (reference sequence). The CDR3 has 14 amino acids. The CDR3: CASSQAGQSGGYTF. For the CDR3, the DNA is TGTGCCAGCAGCCAGGCGGGACAGTCGGGGGGCTACACCTTC.

This clonotype came up a few times. The chain recombines TRBV12-3 or TRBV12-4 with TRBJ2-7; 8 bases are shared with TRBD1. The CDR3 sequence is 12 residues long. V shed 3 bases, J shed 7 bases, and the junction held 2 bases outside the gene matches. In DNA form, the CDR3 reads TGTGCCAGCAGTTTGCGGACAGGGGAGCAGTACTTC. Its protein is CASSLRTGEQYF.

CDR3 nucleotide sequence: TGTGCCAGCAGACAACAGACCACGATTAGCTCTGGAAACACCATATATTTT. Its translation is CASRQQTTISSGNTIYF. The V gene is TRBV3-1, the J gene TRBJ1-3; the D is unclear. CDR1 is LGHDT and CDR2 is YNNKEL in the germline V gene (reference sequence). The V end was cut by 6 bases, the J end by 0 bases, with 18 bases between. The CDR3 contains 17 residues. Full variable domain (missing parts from reference TRBV3-1 and TRBJ1-3): DTAVSQTPKYLVTQMGNDKSIKCEQNLGHDTMYWYKQDSKKFLKIMFSYNNKELIINETVPNRFSPKSPDKAHLNLHINSLELGDSAVYFCASRQQTTISSGNTIYFGEGSWLTVV.

This clonotype showed up many times. The chain combines TRBV7-2 with TRBJ1-5; 7 bases agree with TRBD1. The length of the CDR3 is 13 residues. V gave up 5 bases and J gave up 7 bases; unmatched junction bases: 5. CDR1 and CDR2 from the germline V gene are SGHTA and FQGNSA. CDR3 in DNA: TGTGCCAGCAGCGTAAGGGGGCAGCAGCCCCAGCATTTT. It yields the protein CASSVRGQQPQHF.

The V and J genes are TRBV7-2 and TRBJ2-3; tentative D call: TRBD2 (6 bases). The V gene lost 5 bases and the J gene lost 9 bases, with 15 bases spanning the gap. This CDR3 has 13 residues. Germline CDR1 reads SGHTA; CDR2 reads FQGNSA. CDR3: CASSLGTPGTQYF. CDR3 bases: TGTGCCAGCAGCCTAGGGACTCCGGGGACGCAGTATTTT. The full variable domain, rest sourced from reference TRBV7-2 and TRBJ2-3, is GAGVSQSPSNKVTEKGKDVELRCDPISGHTALYWYRQSLGQGLEFLIYFQGNSAPDKSGLPSDRFSAERTGGSVSTLTIQRTQQEDSAVYLCASSLGTPGTQYFGPGTRLTVL.

In this sample, this clonotype turned up a few times. The rearrangement joins TRBV30 to TRBJ1-1; 7 nucleotides agree with TRBD1. V dropped 0 bases and J dropped 7; count of bases not matched to a gene: 5. The germline CDR1 and CDR2 sequences are GTSNPN and SVGIG (reference sequence). The CDR3 loop spans 13 amino acids. The CDR3 spells CAWSVYRGSEAFF. The DNA for the CDR3 is TGTGCCTGGAGTGTATACAGGGGAAGTGAAGCTTTCTTT.

This clonotype was counted many times. The CDR3 is CSASSSGTYSNQPQHF. CDR3 nucleotides: TGCAGTGCTAGTTCTTCCGGGACTTATAGCAATCAGCCCCAGCATTTT. V usage is TRBV20-1 and J usage is TRBJ1-5; D might be TRBD1 (5 bases). The V end was cut by 3 bases, the J end by 0 bases, with 15 bases between. Germline V gives CDR1 DFQATT, CDR2 SNEGSKA (reference sequence). The CDR3 contains 16 residues.

This clonotype turned up a few times. The rearrangement joins TRBV12-3 or TRBV12-4 to TRBJ1-6, with D possibly being TRBD1 (5 bases). V lost 1 base and J 8 bases, leaving 12 bases between the germline ends. This CDR3 is 15 amino acids long. Here the CDR3 reads CASSLGRRGDSPLHF. CDR3 nucleotide sequence: TGTGCCAGCAGTTTAGGCAGGAGAGGGGATTCACCCCTCCACTTT.

The sample holds a few counts of this clonotype. The chain couples TRBV2 to TRBJ1-1, with a tentative D call TRBD1 (6 bases). The CDR3 is 15 amino acids. Germline CDR1 SNHLY, CDR2 FYNNEI. Trimming pared 4 bases from V and 1 base from J, leaving 13 bases between. The CDR3 region has the DNA TGTGCCAGCAGTGTCGAGACAGGACCGAACACTGAAGCTTTCTTT. This codes for CASSVETGPNTEAFF.

This chain connects TRBV7-2 to TRBJ2-2; D gene unclear. V lost 5 bases, J lost 4 bases, and 14 bases lay in between. The CDR3 length is 15 residues. Germline V gives CDR1 SGHTA, CDR2 FQGNSA. The CDR3 nucleotides are TGTGCCAGCAGCAAACGAATGCAGGCCACCGGGGAGCTGTTTTTT. Amino acid sequence: CASSKRMQATGELFF.

The chain is built from TRBV7-2 and TRBJ1-1; 8 nucleotides match TRBD1. V trimming: 3 bases; J trimming: 2 bases; junction bases outside the gene matches: 8. The CDR3 has 16 amino acids. The V gene's germline CDR1 is SGHTA and CDR2 FQGNSA. CDR3 in DNA: TGTGCCAGCAGCTTCACCGTGGACAGGGTAAACACTGAAGCTTTCTTT. As protein: CASSFTVDRVNTEAFF.